The 7 T cell receptor beta chains listed next were all sequenced from one sample in a study of T-cell memory formation after mild COVID-19. TCRdb called the 5' RACE reads again in MiXCR, with one record for every CDR3 protein. The table records under 300,000 distinct CDR3 sequences, approximately 8% of them present only once. Sequencing was performed on PBMCs or a T cell subset sorted from them (not recorded which). Source of these receptors: a man between 18 and 29 years old who had mild COVID-19 (a few samples of this study predate the infection). Cell type and time point are not known.

This clonotype was recorded many times. The rearrangement joins TRBV6-5 to TRBJ2-5, with D perhaps TRBD2 (5 bases). Trimming removed 6 bases from V and 3 bases from J, with 8 bases in between. The CDR3 runs 12 residues. Germline values: CDR1 MNHEY, CDR2 SVGAGI. In DNA, the CDR3 is TGTGCCAGCAGGGTGGGAGAAGAGACCCAGTACTTC. It codes for CASRVGEETQYF.

This clonotype appeared many times. The rearrangement uses TRBV20-1 and TRBJ1-4, with a tentative D call TRBD1 (5 bases). The CDR3 totals 13 residues. Germline CDR1 DFQATT, CDR2 SNEGSKA (reference sequence). The CDR3 coding sequence is TGCAGCTTCCGTCAGGGATGGGGTGAAAAACTGTTTTTT. This translates into CSFRQGWGEKLFF.

This clonotype was counted between two and nine times. This chain links TRBV12-3 or TRBV12-4 with TRBJ2-1; 9 positions match TRBD2. CDR3 length: 18 residues. Trimming at V came to 5 bases and at J to 4 bases, leaving 15 bases not matched to a gene. CDR3 nucleotide sequence: TGTGCCAGCAGTCGGGCAGAAGTGGCTAGCGGGGCATACAATGAGCAGTTCTTC. Translation: CASSRAEVASGAYNEQFF.

This clonotype was seen a handful of times. V usage is TRBV4-3 and J usage is TRBJ2-1; D is unclear. CDR3 length: 12 amino acids. Trimming took 2 bases from V and 5 from J, leaving 4 bases between them. Germline CDR1 LGHNA, CDR2 YSLEER. CDR3: CASSQYNNEQFF. CDR3 bases: TGCGCCAGCAGCCAATATAACAATGAGCAGTTCTTC.

Only a few counts were recorded for this clonotype. V gene TRBV3-1 combines with J gene TRBJ1-1, with D possibly matching TRBD1 (5 bases). Per germline, CDR1 LGHDT and CDR2 YNNKEL (reference sequence). The CDR3 is made up of 14 amino acids. Deletions cut 1 base from V and 3 bases from J, with 9 bases between. CDR3 loop: CASSQGLRDTEAFF. DNA of the CDR3: TGTGCCAGCAGCCAAGGTCTCAGGGACACTGAAGCTTTCTTT.

Ten or more counts support this clonotype. The chain's CDR3 is CASRTGLMITYEQYF. The CDR3 nucleotides are TGTGCCAGCAGGACGGGACTCATGATCACCTACGAGCAGTACTTC. The V call is TRBV5-5, the J call TRBJ2-7; possibly TRBD2 for D (6 bases). The germline V gene has CDR1 SGHKS and CDR2 YYEKEE (reference sequence). V was cut by 5 bases and J by 2 bases, with 17 bases left in between. This CDR3 has 15 amino acids.

This clonotype came up a few times. The chain joins TRBV7-3 to TRBJ1-1; D is unresolved. From germline, CDR1 is SGHTA and CDR2 FQGTGA. The CDR3 runs 13 residues. V lost 5 bases and J 6 bases, leaving 13 bases between the germline ends. The CDR3 bases are TGTGCCAGCAGCGACACAGTAACTTCTGAAGCTTTCTTT. Its protein is CASSDTVTSEAFF. The entire variable domain, with the rest obtained from reference TRBV7-3 and TRBJ1-1, is as follows: GAGVSQTPSNKVTEKGKYVELRCDPISGHTALYWYRQSLGQGPEFLIYFQGTGAADDSGLPNDRFFAVRPEGSVSTLKIQRTERGDSAVYLCASSDTVTSEAFFGQGTRLTVV.